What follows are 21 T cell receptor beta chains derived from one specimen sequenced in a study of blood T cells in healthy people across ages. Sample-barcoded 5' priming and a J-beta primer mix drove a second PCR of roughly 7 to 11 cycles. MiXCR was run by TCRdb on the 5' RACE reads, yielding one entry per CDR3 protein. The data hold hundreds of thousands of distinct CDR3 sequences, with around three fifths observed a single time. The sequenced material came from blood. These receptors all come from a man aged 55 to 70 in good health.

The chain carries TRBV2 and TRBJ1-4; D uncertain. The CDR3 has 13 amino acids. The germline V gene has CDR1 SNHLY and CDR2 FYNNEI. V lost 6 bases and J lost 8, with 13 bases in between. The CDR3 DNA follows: TGTGCCAGCAGGGGTCCAGGAGGGGAAAAACTGTTTTTT. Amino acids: CASRGPGGEKLFF.

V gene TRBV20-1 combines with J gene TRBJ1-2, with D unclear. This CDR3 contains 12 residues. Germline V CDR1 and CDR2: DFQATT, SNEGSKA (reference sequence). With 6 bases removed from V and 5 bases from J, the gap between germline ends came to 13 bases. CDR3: CSAPIRGYGYTF. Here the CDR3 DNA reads TGCAGTGCGCCCATACGGGGATATGGCTACACCTTC.

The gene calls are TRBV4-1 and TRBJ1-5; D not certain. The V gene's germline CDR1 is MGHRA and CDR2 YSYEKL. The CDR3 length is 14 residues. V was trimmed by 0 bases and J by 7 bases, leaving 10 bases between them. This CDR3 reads CASSQDPIGQPQHF. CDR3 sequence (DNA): TGCGCCAGCAGCCAAGACCCGATCGGGCAGCCCCAGCATTTT.

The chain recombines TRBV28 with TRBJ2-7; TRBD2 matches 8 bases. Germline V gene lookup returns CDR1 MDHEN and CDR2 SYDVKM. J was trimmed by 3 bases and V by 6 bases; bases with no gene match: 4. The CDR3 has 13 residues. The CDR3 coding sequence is TGTGCCAGCAGCACGGGGGGGCGCTACGAGCAGTACTTC. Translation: CASSTGGRYEQYF.

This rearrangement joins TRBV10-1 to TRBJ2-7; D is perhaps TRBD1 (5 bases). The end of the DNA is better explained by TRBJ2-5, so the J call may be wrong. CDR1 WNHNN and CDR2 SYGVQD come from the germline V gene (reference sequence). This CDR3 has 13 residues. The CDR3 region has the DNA TGCGCCAGCAGCCGACAGCTTCGAGAGACCCAGTACTTC. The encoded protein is CASSRQLRETQYF.

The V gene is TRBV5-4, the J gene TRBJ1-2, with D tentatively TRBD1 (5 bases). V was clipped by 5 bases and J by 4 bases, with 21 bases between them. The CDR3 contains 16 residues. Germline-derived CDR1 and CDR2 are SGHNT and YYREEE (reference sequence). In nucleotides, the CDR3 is TGTGCCAGCAGGACAGACCCCAACCTTCCGTCCTATGGCTACACCTTC. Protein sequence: CASRTDPNLPSYGYTF.

The CDR3 DNA reads as TGTGCCAGCAGCCTCCGAGATGTACTAGCGGGGGGGGTCTCCTACAATGAGCAGTTCTTC. Its translation is CASSLRDVLAGGVSYNEQFF. The chain has TRBV4-2 and TRBJ2-1; TRBD2 agrees at 13 bases. V was pared by 4 bases and J by 0 bases, with 12 bases of the junction left unmatched. CDR3 length equals 20 residues. The V gene's germline CDR1 is LGHNA and CDR2 YNFKEQ.

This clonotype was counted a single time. CDR3 protein: CASSHRRGYDGYTF. Here the CDR3 DNA reads TGTGCCAGCAGCCACCGACGGGGGTATGATGGCTACACCTTC. The J gene is TRBJ1-2, the V gene TRBV3-1, with a weak D call TRBD1 (5 bases). Between the trimmed V and J ends, which lost 3 bases and 6 bases, there was a span of 14 bases. The germline CDR1 and CDR2 sequences are LGHDT and YNNKEL (reference sequence). CDR3 length: 14 amino acids. Full variable domain (outside the CDR3, taken from reference TRBV3-1 and TRBJ1-2): DTAVSQTPKYLVTQMGNDKSIKCEQNLGHDTMYWYKQDSKKFLKIMFSYNNKELIINETVPNRFSPKSPDKAHLNLHINSLELGDSAVYFCASSHRRGYDGYTFGSGTRLTVV.

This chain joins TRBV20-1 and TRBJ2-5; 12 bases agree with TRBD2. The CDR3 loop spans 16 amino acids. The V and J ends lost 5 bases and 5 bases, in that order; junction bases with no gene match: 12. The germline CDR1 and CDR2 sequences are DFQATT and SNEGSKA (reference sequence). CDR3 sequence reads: CSAHPTLAGGRETQYF. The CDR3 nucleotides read TGCAGTGCTCATCCGACCCTAGCGGGGGGGCGGGAGACCCAGTACTTC.

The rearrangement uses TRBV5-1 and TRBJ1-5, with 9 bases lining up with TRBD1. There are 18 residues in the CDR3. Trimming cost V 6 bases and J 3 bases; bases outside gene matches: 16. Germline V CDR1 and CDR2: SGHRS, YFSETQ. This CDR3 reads CASTLMDRGSGDNQPQHF. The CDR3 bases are TGCGCCAGCACCCTGATGGACAGGGGTAGTGGGGACAATCAGCCCCAGCATTTT.

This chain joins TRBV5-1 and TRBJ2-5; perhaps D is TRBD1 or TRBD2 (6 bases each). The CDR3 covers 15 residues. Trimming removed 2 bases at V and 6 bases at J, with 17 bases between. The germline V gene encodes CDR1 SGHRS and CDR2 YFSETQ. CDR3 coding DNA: TGCGCCAGCAGCTTCGGGGGCCTTCTCAACAAGACCCAGTACTTC. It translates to CASSFGGLLNKTQYF.

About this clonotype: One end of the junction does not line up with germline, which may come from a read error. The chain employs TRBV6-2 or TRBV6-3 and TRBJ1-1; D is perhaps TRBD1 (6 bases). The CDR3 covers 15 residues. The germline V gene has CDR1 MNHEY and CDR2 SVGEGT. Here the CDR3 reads CASSSMGHMNTEAFF. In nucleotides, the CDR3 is TGTGCTAGCAGTTCGATGGGACATATGAACACTGAAGCTTTCTTT.

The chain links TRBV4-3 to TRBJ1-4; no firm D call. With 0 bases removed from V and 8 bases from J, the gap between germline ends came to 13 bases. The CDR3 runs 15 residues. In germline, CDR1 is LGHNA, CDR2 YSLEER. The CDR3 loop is CASSQEGDIGEKLFF. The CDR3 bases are TGCGCCAGCAGCCAAGAAGGCGATATCGGGGAAAAACTGTTTTTT.

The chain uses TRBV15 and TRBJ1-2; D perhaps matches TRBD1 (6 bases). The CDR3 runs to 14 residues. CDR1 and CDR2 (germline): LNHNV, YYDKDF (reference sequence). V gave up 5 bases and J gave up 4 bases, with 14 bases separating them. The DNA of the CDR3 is TGTGCCACCAGCCCGGACAGCCGGGGCTATGGCTACACCTTC. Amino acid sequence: CATSPDSRGYGYTF.

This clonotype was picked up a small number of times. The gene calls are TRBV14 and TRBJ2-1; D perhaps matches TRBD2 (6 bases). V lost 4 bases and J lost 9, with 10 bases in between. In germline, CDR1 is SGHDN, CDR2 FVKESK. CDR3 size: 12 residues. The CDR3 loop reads CASSLLASEQFF. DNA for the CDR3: TGTGCCAGCAGCCTACTAGCTAGTGAGCAGTTCTTC.

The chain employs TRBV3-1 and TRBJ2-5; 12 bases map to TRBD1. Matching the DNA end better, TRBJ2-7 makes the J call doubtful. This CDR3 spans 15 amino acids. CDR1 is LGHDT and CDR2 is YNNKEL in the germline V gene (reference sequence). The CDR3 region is CASSRRGDRGLEQYF. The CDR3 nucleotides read TGTGCCAGCAGCCGCCGGGGGGACAGGGGGCTCGAGCAGTACTTC.

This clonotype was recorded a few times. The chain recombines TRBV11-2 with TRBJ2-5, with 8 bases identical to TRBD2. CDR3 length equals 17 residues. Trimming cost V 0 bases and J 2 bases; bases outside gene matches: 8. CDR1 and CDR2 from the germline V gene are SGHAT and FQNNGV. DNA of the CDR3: TGTGCCAGCAGCTTAGATGACGGGGGGGCTAGGCAAGAGACCCAGTACTTC. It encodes CASSLDDGGARQETQYF.

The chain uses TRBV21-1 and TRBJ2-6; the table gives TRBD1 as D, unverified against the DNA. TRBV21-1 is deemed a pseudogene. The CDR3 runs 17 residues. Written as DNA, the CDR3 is TGTGCCAGCAGCTACCCGGAGGGGGACTCTGGGGCCAACGTCCTGACTTTC. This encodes CASSYPEGDSGANVLTF.

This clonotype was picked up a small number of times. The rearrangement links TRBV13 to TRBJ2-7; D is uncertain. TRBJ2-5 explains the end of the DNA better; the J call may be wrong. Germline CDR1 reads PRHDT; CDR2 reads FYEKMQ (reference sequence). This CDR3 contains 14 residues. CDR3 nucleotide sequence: TGTGCCAGCGGGTTAGTCGGCGGCCAAGAGACCCAGTACTTC. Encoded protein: CASGLVGGQETQYF.

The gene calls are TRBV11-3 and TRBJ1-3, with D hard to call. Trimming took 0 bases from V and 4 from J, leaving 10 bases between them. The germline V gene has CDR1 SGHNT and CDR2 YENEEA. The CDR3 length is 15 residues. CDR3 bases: TGTGCCAGCAGCTTAGATCTCCTACCAGGAAACACCATATATTTT. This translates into CASSLDLLPGNTIYF. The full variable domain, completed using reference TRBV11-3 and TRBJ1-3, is EAGVVQSPRYKIIEKKQPVAFWCNPISGHNTLYWYLQNLGQGPELLIRYENEEAVDDSQLPKDRFSAERLKGVDSTLKIQPAELGDSAVYLCASSLDLLPGNTIYFGEGSWLTVV.

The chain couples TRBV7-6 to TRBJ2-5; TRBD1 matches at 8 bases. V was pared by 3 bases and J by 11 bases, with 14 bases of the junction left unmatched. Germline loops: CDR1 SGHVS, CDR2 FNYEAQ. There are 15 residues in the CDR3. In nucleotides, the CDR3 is TGTGCCAGCAGCTTTTCAGGGGGCAGTGGCAATGAGCAGTACTTC. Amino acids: CASSFSGGSGNEQYF.